Following are 2 T cell receptor beta chains from one sample sequenced in a study of T cell responses to AZD1222 COVID-19 vaccine. Assay: immunoSEQ multiplex PCR; the TCRdb copy retains only in-frame clones and omits some. The sample includes 130,000 to 150,000 clones, just over 90% of them seen just once. This material consisted of peripheral blood, taken on day 0 of AZD1222 vaccination. These receptors came from an adult in good health.

The rearrangement uses TRBV5-4 and TRBJ1-1, with 7 bases aligning to TRBD1. The CDR3 loop spans 15 amino acids. Unmatched junction bases numbered 9, after V lost 6 bases and J lost 1 base. Germline CDR1 reads SGHNT; CDR2 reads YYREEE (reference sequence). The CDR3 is CASMGKGGENTEAFF. CDR3 bases: TGTGCCAGCATGGGGAAAGGGGGCGAGAACACTGAAGCTTTCTTT. Together with reference TRBV5-4 and TRBJ1-1, the CDR3 gives the full variable domain: ETGVTQSPTHLIKTRGQQVTLRCSSQSGHNTVSWYQQALGQGPQFIFQYYREEENGRGNFPPRFSGLQFPNYSSELNVNALELDDSALYLCASMGKGGENTEAFFGQGTRLTVV.

The rearrangement links TRBV7-2 to TRBJ1-2, with TRBD1 matching over 7 bases. The CDR3 sequence is 14 residues long. Germline loops: CDR1 SGHTA, CDR2 FQGNSA. Germline trimming cut 2 bases from V and 6 bases from J; bases unmatched to any gene: 6. CDR3 DNA: TGTGCCAGCAGCTTAAAGACAGGGCCCCATGGCTACACCTTC. It yields the protein CASSLKTGPHGYTF.